These 27 T cell receptor beta chains were all obtained from the same sample, sequenced in a study of metastatic and nonmetastatic thyroid tumors. TCRdb re-called the PCR reads through MiXCR. The sample holds approximately 7,000 clones, over 15% seen once. Among the patients, none had received any treatment before thyroid surgery. Sequenced material: adjacent normal tissue. The receptors stem from a male donor with papillary thyroid cancer or a benign thyroid nodule (not recorded which). Some clones in this sample may be carry-over from other donors' samples.

The chain employs TRBV3-1 and TRBJ2-7; 9 bases map to TRBD2. From germline, CDR1 is LGHDT and CDR2 YNNKEL (reference sequence). Trimming at V came to 2 bases and at J to 3 bases, leaving 17 bases not matched to a gene. The CDR3 length is 19 residues. DNA of the CDR3: TGTGCCAGCAGCCAAAGATCCGGACGGCTAGCGGGGATCTACTACGAGCAGTACTTC. Amino acid sequence: CASSQRSGRLAGIYYEQYF.

There are many counts of this clone. This specimen includes other DNA sequences encoding the same CDR3. The V call is TRBV2, the J call TRBJ2-5; D gene ambiguous. This CDR3 is built from 14 residues. CDR1 SNHLY and CDR2 FYNNEI come from the germline V gene. V shed 2 bases and J shed 2 bases, with 9 bases lying between them. In nucleotides, the CDR3 is TGTGCCAGCAGTGAATCAGTGGGGCAAGAGACCCAGTACTTC. Amino acids: CASSESVGQETQYF.

The rearrangement uses TRBV11-1 and TRBJ1-3; the D gene is possibly TRBD1 (5 bases). This CDR3 region has 15 residues. In germline, CDR1 is SGHAT, CDR2 FQDESV (reference sequence). The V end lost 0 bases, the J end lost 2 bases, and 8 bases lay between the germline ends. The CDR3 loop reads CASSLAGEPGNTIYF. CDR3 nucleotide sequence: TGTGCCAGCAGCTTAGCGGGGGAGCCTGGAAACACCATATATTTT.

This clone was detected only once. The J gene is TRBJ1-1, the V gene TRBV9, with 10 bases fitting TRBD1. The germline CDR1 and CDR2 sequences are SGDLS and YYNGEE. The CDR3 extends over 16 amino acids. The J segment lost 2 bases and the V segment lost 0 bases, leaving 4 bases of the junction unmatched. CDR3 sequence: CASSVGPTGGNTEAFF. DNA for the CDR3: TGTGCCAGCAGCGTAGGGCCGACAGGGGGCAACACTGAAGCTTTCTTT.

This clone was found a few times. The rearrangement uses TRBV3-1 and TRBJ2-7; maybe TRBD1 (6 bases). The CDR3 is 14 residues long. Looked up from germline, CDR1 is LGHDT and CDR2 is YNNKEL (reference sequence). V was trimmed by 4 bases and J by 3 bases, leaving 13 bases between them. CDR3 bases: TGTGCCAGCAGCCCCCAGGGGCCCTTCTACGAGCAGTACTTC. This encodes CASSPQGPFYEQYF.

The genes are TRBV20-1 and TRBJ1-1; D uncertain. Germline V gene sequence: CDR1 DFQATT, CDR2 SNEGSKA (reference sequence). Trimming took off 6 bases at V and 7 bases at J, with 15 bases between the two ends. There are 12 residues in the CDR3. The CDR3 DNA is TGCAGTGCAAGGACTGGCTTGGGTGAAGCTTTCTTT. This translates into CSARTGLGEAFF.

About this clone: The CDR3 does not close with the conserved phenylalanine or tryptophan, likely indicating a read error. Because the CDR3's place on the DNA is in doubt, the DNA is left out and the CDR3 is given as listed by TCRdb. The V call is TRBV6-1, the J call TRBJ1-5; TRBD1, the table's D call, lacks a check against the DNA. Germline values: CDR1 MNHNS, CDR2 SASEGT. A total of 17 residues make up the CDR3, ends included. CDR3: CASSRRGTGQLNQPRHS.

J is TRBJ2-1 and V is TRBV19; 8 nucleotides match TRBD1. Germline loops: CDR1 LNHDA, CDR2 SQIVND (reference sequence). V was clipped by 2 bases and J by 8 bases; unmatched bases: 5. This CDR3 is 14 amino acids long. CDR3 DNA: TGTGCCAGTAGTATAAGGACAGGGTCTGATGAGCAGTTCTTC. Translated: CASSIRTGSDEQFF.

This clone was seen more than once but under ten times. The V call is TRBV6-6, the J call TRBJ1-1; the D gene is possibly TRBD1 (6 bases). The CDR3 is made up of 13 amino acids. The V end was cut by 0 bases, the J end by 7 bases, with 9 bases between. Germline V CDR1 and CDR2: MNHNY, SVGAGI (reference sequence). Here the CDR3 DNA reads TGTGCCAGCAGTTACTCCGGGGGGCTTGAAGCTTTCTTT. It codes for CASSYSGGLEAFF.

In its sample, this clone was seen a few times. This chain joins TRBV6-1 and TRBJ2-5; 11 bases match TRBD2. The germline V gene has CDR1 MNHNS and CDR2 SASEGT. This CDR3 is built from 15 residues. With V trimmed by 8 bases and J by 3 bases, 8 bases remained unmatched. The CDR3 nucleotides read TGTGCCAGCTACGCTCCGGGACTAGCGGAAGAGACCCAGTACTTC. Protein: CASYAPGLAEETQYF.

By share, this clone ranks as medium-sized. The chain employs TRBV29-1 and TRBJ1-2; no clear D. The CDR3 is made up of 12 amino acids. Trimming pared 2 bases from V and 7 bases from J, leaving 11 bases between. Germline CDR1 SQVTM, CDR2 ANQGSEA. The CDR3: CSVEYPPGGYTF. In nucleotides, the CDR3 is TGCAGCGTTGAATACCCCCCGGGTGGCTACACCTTC.

At least ten counts were recorded for this clone. The V call is TRBV6-6, the J call TRBJ2-6; no reliable D call. This CDR3 spans 14 amino acids. The V end was cut by 2 bases, the J end by 1 base, with 3 bases between. Germline-derived CDR1 and CDR2 are MNHNY and SVGAGI (reference sequence). The CDR3 coding sequence is TGTGCCAGCAGTTACGGGTCTGGGGCCAACGTCCTGACTTTC. It specifies CASSYGSGANVLTF.

This clone has a handful of counts. The gene calls are TRBV27 and TRBJ2-7, with D maybe TRBD2 (5 bases). This CDR3 has 13 amino acids. Germline V gene lookup returns CDR1 MNHEY and CDR2 SMNVEV (reference sequence). The V gene lost 0 bases and the J gene lost 4 bases, with 7 bases spanning the gap. The CDR3 loop is CASSLSTGYEQYF. Here the CDR3 DNA reads TGTGCCAGCAGTTTATCCACGGGGTACGAGCAGTACTTC.

This sequence joins TRBV6-1 and TRBJ1-1; D is uncertain. Germline V gene data show CDR1 as MNHNS and CDR2 as SASEGT. CDR3 length: 15 amino acids. Trimming pared 1 base from V and 1 base from J, leaving 10 bases between. CDR3 DNA: TGTGCCAGCAGTGAAGGTGTCCCCCCGAACACTGAAGCTTTCTTT. As protein: CASSEGVPPNTEAFF.

This clone was observed many times. The chain uses TRBV6-5 and TRBJ1-2, with D unclear. CDR1 and CDR2 from the germline V gene are MNHEY and SVGAGI. The V end was cut by 0 bases, the J end by 7 bases, with 9 bases between. The length of the CDR3 is 13 residues. The DNA for the CDR3 is TGTGCCAGCAGTTACTCGCAGGAGGTTGGCTACACCTTC. Amino acids: CASSYSQEVGYTF.

The V call is TRBV2, the J call TRBJ2-2; D may be TRBD2 (6 bases). The CDR3 loop spans 15 amino acids. The germline V and J ends were trimmed by 4 bases and 7 bases, with 16 bases remaining between them. CDR1 and CDR2 (germline): SNHLY, FYNNEI. The CDR3, as DNA: TGTGCCAGCAGTGGGGTCGGGAGAGAGGACGGGGAGCTGTTTTTT. It specifies CASSGVGREDGELFF.

About this clone itself: A junction end diverges from the germline sequence, so it may reflect a read error. This specimen includes other DNA sequences encoding the same CDR3. V gene TRBV7-2 combines with J gene TRBJ1-5; D call uncertain. The germline gives CDR1 SGHTA, CDR2 FQGNSA. The CDR3 is made up of 13 amino acids. Here the CDR3 reads CASSLDSNQPQHF. The DNA for the CDR3 is TGTGCCAGCAGCCTAGATAGCAATCAGCCTCAGCATTTT.

V gene TRBV6-1 combines with J gene TRBJ1-2; 9 bases align to TRBD1. The trim removed 8 bases at V and 1 base at J, leaving 5 bases unmatched. The CDR3 runs to 14 residues. CDR1 is MNHNS, CDR2 SASEGT, per germline. The CDR3 here is CASVGTGINYGYTF. DNA for the CDR3: TGTGCCAGCGTCGGGACAGGGATTAACTATGGCTACACCTTC.

V is TRBV5-1 and J is TRBJ2-3, with D perhaps TRBD2 (6 bases). V lost 4 bases and J lost 1, with 10 bases in between. From germline, CDR1 is SGHRS and CDR2 YFSETQ. This CDR3 is 14 amino acids long. CDR3 DNA sequence: TGCGCCAGCAGCCCCAGGGAGGGCACAGATACGCAGTATTTT. Its protein product is CASSPREGTDTQYF.

V and J are TRBV6-1 and TRBJ1-6, with TRBD1 matching 8 bases. Germline CDR1 is MNHNS and CDR2 is SASEGT. J gave up 9 bases and V 6 bases, and 10 bases lay outside the gene matches. CDR3 length: 15 residues. The CDR3 sequence is CASSEQYTGGSPLHF. CDR3 nucleotide sequence: TGTGCCAGCAGCGAACAATATACAGGGGGTTCACCCCTCCACTTT.

The rearrangement uses TRBV6-1 and TRBJ2-2; 7 nucleotides match TRBD1. Germline CDR1 reads MNHNS; CDR2 reads SASEGT. This CDR3 is 14 amino acids long. Losses at the gene ends were 4 bases for V and 3 bases for J; bases not matched to a gene: 2. CDR3 nucleotides: TGTGCCAGCAGTGTGACAGGGTACACCGGGGAGCTGTTTTTT. Protein sequence: CASSVTGYTGELFF.

This clone was picked up a small number of times. Being one base from a much bigger clone, this may be a read error. The sample contains more than one DNA sequence encoding this CDR3. The V call is TRBV5-4, the J call TRBJ2-3; 7 bases match TRBD1. Germline CDR1 and CDR2: SGHNT and YYREEE (reference sequence). CDR3 length equals 13 residues. The CDR3 here is CASSRDSSDTQYF. CDR3 DNA: TGTGCCAGCAGCCGGGACAGTTCAGATACACAGTATTTT.

The chain carries TRBV19 and TRBJ2-7; 11 bases fit TRBD2. This CDR3 comprises 15 residues. V gave up 5 bases and J gave up 3 bases; unmatched junction bases: 6. In germline, CDR1 is LNHDA, CDR2 SQIVND (reference sequence). The DNA for the CDR3 is TGTGCCAGTAGTCCACGACTAGCGGGATACTACGAGCAGTACTTC. It yields the protein CASSPRLAGYYEQYF. The whole variable domain, remainder taken from reference TRBV19 and TRBJ2-7, is DGGITQSPKYLFRKEGQNVTLSCEQNLNHDAMYWYRQDPGQGLRLIYYSQIVNDFQKGDIAEGYSVSREKKESFPLTVTSAQKNPTAFYLCASSPRLAGYYEQYFGPGTRLTVT.

This clone was recorded many times. The chain employs TRBV6-1 and TRBJ1-5; TRBD1 might be the D (5 bases). Trimming took off 5 bases at V and 5 bases at J, with 10 bases between the two ends. The CDR3 is made up of 13 amino acids. Per the germline V gene, CDR1 is MNHNS and CDR2 is SASEGT. The CDR3 is CASSQDRHQPQHF. The CDR3 coding sequence is TGTGCCAGCAGTCAAGACAGACATCAGCCCCAGCATTTT.

This clone was detected a few times. A junction boundary mismatches the germline segment, possibly from a read error. V and J are TRBV6-1 and TRBJ2-1; 12 bases align to TRBD1. The germline gives CDR1 MNHNS, CDR2 SASEGT. CDR3 length: 18 amino acids. CDR3 amino acids: CASSAGTGGDYRFNEQFF. CDR3 bases: TGCGCCAGCAGCGCCGGGACAGGGGGCGATTATAGATTCAATGAGCAGTTCTTC.

The chain employs TRBV12-3 or TRBV12-4 and TRBJ2-7; D perhaps matches TRBD2 (6 bases). The CDR3 has 14 residues. V lost 3 bases, J lost 6 bases, and 15 bases lay in between. For the CDR3, the DNA is TGTGCCAGCAGTTTGGCCGGGAGATCGGGCGAGCAGTACTTC. Protein sequence: CASSLAGRSGEQYF.

This clone is termed medium-sized (0.01 to 0.1%). The V and J genes are TRBV28 and TRBJ1-5; D possibly corresponds to TRBD1 (6 bases). The V end lost 3 bases, the J end lost 2 bases, and 20 bases lay between the germline ends. Germline assignment: CDR1 MDHEN and CDR2 SYDVKM. CDR3 length: 18 amino acids. The CDR3 here is CASSFSLSGRGGNQPQHF. The CDR3 bases are TGTGCCAGCAGTTTTTCCCTAAGTGGCAGGGGAGGCAATCAGCCCCAGCATTTT.